This is a list of T cell receptor beta chains from one sample in a study of T cell repertoires in cytomegalovirus infection. MiXCR, applied by TCRdb to the reads, yields one record per CDR3 protein. Of about 490,000 distinct CDR3 sequences in the sample, roughly 12% were seen once. Sequenced sample: PBMCs. These receptors were collected from a human donor in good health (CMV status not recorded). Some clones in this sample may be carry-over from other donors' samples. The CDR3 runs from the conserved cysteine through the conserved F or W. The D gene is left open where the match is weak. For some rows the clone size is stated as once, few or many, or as a class when expanded; others skip it.

v_call: TRBV7-2
d_call: .
clone_size: many
j_call: TRBJ2-1
cdr3_aa: CASSLRGISSYNEQFF
cdr3_nt: TGTGCCAGCAGCTTAAGGGGAATAAGCTCCTACAATGAGCAGTTCTTC

v_call: TRBV20-1
d_call: .
clone_size: .
j_call: TRBJ2-5
cdr3_aa: CSASIPGLREETQYF
cdr3_nt: TGCAGTGCTAGTATCCCGGGACTGAGAGAAGAGACCCAGTACTTC

v_call: TRBV6-2/TRBV6-3
d_call: .
clone_size: many
j_call: TRBJ1-1
cdr3_aa: CASIQSGGRAEAFF
cdr3_nt: TGTGCCAGCATCCAAAGTGGGGGACGAGCTGAAGCTTTCTTT

v_call: TRBV29-1
d_call: TRBD1
clone_size: few
j_call: TRBJ2-7
cdr3_aa: CSVEDQQGAPYEQYF
cdr3_nt: TGCAGCGTTGAAGACCAACAGGGGGCGCCCTACGAGCAGTACTTC

v_call: TRBV9
d_call: .
clone_size: .
j_call: TRBJ2-5
cdr3_aa: CASSVEGGPQETQYF
cdr3_nt: TGTGCCAGCAGCGTAGAGGGGGGGCCGCAAGAGACCCAGTACTTC

v_call: TRBV12-3/TRBV12-4
d_call: .
clone_size: few
j_call: TRBJ1-4
cdr3_aa: CASSEGGATNEKLFF
cdr3_nt: TGTGCCAGCAGCGAGGGGGGTGCAACTAATGAAAAACTGTTTTTT

v_call: TRBV27
d_call: .
clone_size: many
j_call: TRBJ2-7
cdr3_aa: CASSPLGASYEQYF
cdr3_nt: TGTGCCAGCAGTCCTCTCGGGGCGTCCTACGAGCAGTACTTC

v_call: TRBV28
d_call: .
clone_size: .
j_call: TRBJ2-3
cdr3_aa: CASSSDGDTQYF
cdr3_nt: TGTGCCAGCAGCTCGGACGGAGATACGCAGTATTTT

v_call: TRBV5-5
d_call: .
clone_size: .
j_call: TRBJ1-1
cdr3_aa: CASRLGWAEAFF
cdr3_nt: TGTGCCAGCAGGTTGGGGTGGGCTGAAGCTTTCTTT

v_call: TRBV28
d_call: .
clone_size: many
j_call: TRBJ1-2
cdr3_aa: CATSEATNYGYTF
cdr3_nt: TGTGCCACCTCCGAGGCCACTAACTATGGCTACACCTTC

v_call: TRBV4-1
d_call: .
clone_size: many
j_call: TRBJ2-3
cdr3_aa: CASSQVDLGPDTQYF
cdr3_nt: TGCGCCAGCAGCCAAGTGGATCTGGGCCCAGATACGCAGTATTTT

v_call: TRBV20-1
d_call: .
clone_size: .
j_call: TRBJ2-5
cdr3_aa: CSAGRNQETQYF
cdr3_nt: TGCAGTGCTGGACGGAACCAAGAGACCCAGTACTTC

v_call: TRBV11-1
d_call: TRBD1
clone_size: many
j_call: TRBJ2-1
cdr3_aa: CASSSGTGWINEQFF
cdr3_nt: TGTGCCAGCAGTTCCGGGACAGGGTGGATCAATGAGCAGTTCTTC

v_call: TRBV27
d_call: TRBD1
clone_size: few
j_call: TRBJ1-4
cdr3_aa: CASSIGTGGKLFF
cdr3_nt: TGTGCCAGCAGCATAGGAACAGGGGGGAAACTGTTTTTT

v_call: TRBV11-2
d_call: .
clone_size: many
j_call: TRBJ2-4
cdr3_aa: CATRPLAKNIQYF
cdr3_nt: TGTGCCACCCGGCCCCTAGCCAAAAACATTCAGTACTTC

v_call: TRBV28
d_call: TRBD1
clone_size: many
j_call: TRBJ2-2
cdr3_aa: CASRVGTGVTGELFF
cdr3_nt: TGTGCCAGCAGGGTCGGGACAGGGGTTACCGGGGAGCTGTTTTTT

v_call: TRBV5-6
d_call: .
clone_size: few
j_call: TRBJ2-1
cdr3_aa: CASSLPTVNEQFF
cdr3_nt: TGTGCCAGCAGCTTGCCGACAGTAAATGAGCAGTTCTTC

v_call: TRBV28
d_call: TRBD2
clone_size: many
j_call: TRBJ2-1
cdr3_aa: CASIGAGGAGGREQFF
cdr3_nt: TGTGCCAGCATTGGGGCGGGAGGAGCGGGAGGTCGAGAGCAGTTCTTC

v_call: TRBV5-1
d_call: .
clone_size: many
j_call: TRBJ2-4
cdr3_aa: CASSLETGRLNIQYF
cdr3_nt: TGCGCCAGCAGCTTGGAAACAGGGAGGTTGAACATTCAGTACTTC

v_call: TRBV30
d_call: TRBD1
clone_size: .
j_call: TRBJ2-7
cdr3_aa: CAWSGQGSSYEQYF
cdr3_nt: TGTGCCTGGAGTGGACAGGGGTCCTCCTACGAGCAGTACTTC